This TCR beta chain was found in a study of graft-versus-host responses after intestinal transplantation. Study-level background: All recipients were transplanted with multivisceral, liver-intestinal, or isolated intestinal grafts. General study results and limits: Detected in recipient marrow were GvH clones, some of which were first observed in ileum or blood. Patients who carried graft-donor T cell macrochimerism also had high graft-versus-host to host-versus-graft clonal ratios in their allografts.

To note about this clone: Its antigen is unidentified.

Here immunoSEQ multiplex PCR was the method, and the copy in TCRdb shows in-frame clones only, minus some. Among around 100,000 clones listed, approximately 84% were seen once. Germline trimming cut 3 bases from V and 6 bases from J; bases unmatched to any gene: 5. Germline CDR1 reads SGHNT; CDR2 reads YYREEE (reference sequence). This CDR3 has 13 residues. This sample comprised unstimulated CD4+ T cells sorted from spleen or lymph node cells, obtained before intestinal transplant. The TCR comes from a human donor who received an intestinal transplant. This sequence joins TRBV5-4 and TRBJ1-2; TRBD1 aligns across 7 bases. CDR3 in amino acids: CASSSGGQNGYTF. CDR3 bases: TGTGCCAGCAGCTCTGGGGGACAGAATGGCTACACCTTC.